The TCR beta chain described here comes from a study of regulatory T cells in long-lasting Graves disease. The wider study: To qualify as persistent, Graves' disease required over 5 years of antithyroid drugs with positive TSH receptor antibodies.

This clonotype was counted at least ten times. What it binds is unknown. Time point indicated: persistent/refractory GD, antithyroid drugs over 5 years with positive TRAb. Following extraction of RNA from PBMCs, that RNA was used to make the TCR library. Graves' disease was diagnosed by American Thyroid Association guidelines. Study-wide findings and caveats: Results may be inaccurate due to the small sample size. TRBV28, TRBJ1-2 and TRBJ2-5 were favored in persistent disease.

In building TCR beta libraries, iRepertoire HTBI primers were used together with Arm-PCR of CDR3 regions. TCRdb re-analysed the multiplex PCR reads in MiXCR, keeping a single row per CDR3 protein. The sample contains under 450,000 distinct CDR3 sequences, around 20% of which appear only once. The germline V gene encodes CDR1 SGHTA and CDR2 FQGNSA. The CDR3 is 14 amino acids. V lost 5 bases and J 3 bases, leaving 13 bases between the germline ends. The sequence was obtained from a female donor with Graves disease. The chain joins TRBV7-2 to TRBJ1-2; weak D call: TRBD1 (6 bases). Sequencing used peripheral blood mononuclear cells (PBMCs), obtained when the disease was refractory, from a patient treated with antithyroid drugs. The chain's CDR3 is CASSPQGSDYGYTF. The CDR3 DNA follows: TGTGCCAGCAGCCCCCAGGGGTCAGACTATGGCTACACCTTC.